The present T cell receptor (beta chain) was sequenced within a study of T cells in Graves' hyperthyroidism and ophthalmopathy. Trimming left V 6 bases short and J 5 bases short, with 20 bases between. Germline lookup yields CDR1 SGHTA and CDR2 FQGNSA. The CDR3 consists of 15 residues. Whole-study results and caveats: Before onset, ophthalmopathy was predicted by the model a median about 6.2 months earlier.

The sample holds many counts of this clonotype. The antigen is not known. Every diagnosis used clinical symptoms, serum thyroxine and TRAb, thyroid ultrasound and orbital computed tomography. Template material for amplifying TCR beta CDR3 regions consisted of RNA transcripts. First-round RT-PCR targeting the TCR CDR3 was performed with the HTBI primer set. TCRdb independently ran MiXCR on the multiplex PCR reads; one entry per CDR3 protein. This table has a few hundred thousand distinct CDR3 sequences, roughly 46% appearing once. This TCR was sampled from a young woman with Graves' hyperthyroidism. The sample taken for sequencing was peripheral blood or thyroid tissue (not recorded which). The J gene is TRBJ2-7, the V gene TRBV7-2; D is possibly TRBD2 (6 bases). The CDR3: CASSYLQEGRHEQYF. DNA of the CDR3: TGTGCCAGCAGTTACTTACAGGAGGGGAGGCACGAGCAGTACTTC.